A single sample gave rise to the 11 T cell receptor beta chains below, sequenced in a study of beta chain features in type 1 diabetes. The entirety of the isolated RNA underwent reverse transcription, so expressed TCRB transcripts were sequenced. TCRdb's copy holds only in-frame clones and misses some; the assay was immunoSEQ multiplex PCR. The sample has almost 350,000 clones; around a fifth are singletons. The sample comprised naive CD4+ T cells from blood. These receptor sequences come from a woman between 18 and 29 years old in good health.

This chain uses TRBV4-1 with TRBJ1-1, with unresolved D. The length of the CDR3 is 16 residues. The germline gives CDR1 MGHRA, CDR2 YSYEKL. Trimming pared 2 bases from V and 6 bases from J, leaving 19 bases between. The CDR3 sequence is CASSQISRPRLAEAFF. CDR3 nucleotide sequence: TGCGCCAGCAGCCAAATAAGCAGACCGAGGTTGGCTGAAGCTTTCTTT.

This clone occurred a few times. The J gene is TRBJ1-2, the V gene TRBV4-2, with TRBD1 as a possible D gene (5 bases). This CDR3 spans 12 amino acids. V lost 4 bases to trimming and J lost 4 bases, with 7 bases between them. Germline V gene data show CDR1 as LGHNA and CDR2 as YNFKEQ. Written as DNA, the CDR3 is TGTGCCAGCAGCCGGGACTCCTATGGCTACACCTTC. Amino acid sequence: CASSRDSYGYTF.

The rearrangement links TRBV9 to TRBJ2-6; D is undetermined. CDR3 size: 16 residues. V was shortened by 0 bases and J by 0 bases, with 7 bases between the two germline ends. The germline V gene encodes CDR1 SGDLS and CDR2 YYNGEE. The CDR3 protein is CASSVVRSSGANVLTF. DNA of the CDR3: TGTGCCAGCAGCGTAGTAAGGAGCTCTGGGGCCAACGTCCTGACTTTC.

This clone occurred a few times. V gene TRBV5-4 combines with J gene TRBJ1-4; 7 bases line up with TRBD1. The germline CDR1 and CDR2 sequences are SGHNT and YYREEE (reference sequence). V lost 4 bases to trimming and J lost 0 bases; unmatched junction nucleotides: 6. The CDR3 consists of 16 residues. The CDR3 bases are TGTGCCAGCAGCCTGGGACAGACCACAACTAATGAAAAACTGTTTTTT. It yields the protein CASSLGQTTTNEKLFF.

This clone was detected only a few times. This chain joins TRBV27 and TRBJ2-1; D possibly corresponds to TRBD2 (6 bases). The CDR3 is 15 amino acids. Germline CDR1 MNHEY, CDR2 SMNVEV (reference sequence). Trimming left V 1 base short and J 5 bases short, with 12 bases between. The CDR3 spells CASSLLTSGHNEQFF. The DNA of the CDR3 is TGTGCCAGCAGTTTATTGACTAGTGGCCACAATGAGCAGTTCTTC.

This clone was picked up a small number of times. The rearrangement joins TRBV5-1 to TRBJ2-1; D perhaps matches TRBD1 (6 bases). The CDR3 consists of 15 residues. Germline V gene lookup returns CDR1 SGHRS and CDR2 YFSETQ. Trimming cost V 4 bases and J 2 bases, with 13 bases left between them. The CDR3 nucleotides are TGCGCCAGCAGCGCCAGGGGAGAACCCTACAATGAGCAGTTCTTC. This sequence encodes CASSARGEPYNEQFF.

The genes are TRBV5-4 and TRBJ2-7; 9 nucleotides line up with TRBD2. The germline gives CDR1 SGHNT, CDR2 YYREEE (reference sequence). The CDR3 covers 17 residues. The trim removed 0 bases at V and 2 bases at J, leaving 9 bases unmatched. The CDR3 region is CASSLGRVGGRAYEQYF. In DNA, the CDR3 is TGTGCCAGCAGCTTGGGACGGGTAGGCGGGAGGGCCTACGAGCAGTACTTC.

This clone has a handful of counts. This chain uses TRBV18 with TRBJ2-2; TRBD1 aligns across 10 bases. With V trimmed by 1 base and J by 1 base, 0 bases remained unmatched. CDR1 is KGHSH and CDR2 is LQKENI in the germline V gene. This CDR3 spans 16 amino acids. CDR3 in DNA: TGTGCCAGCTCACCACGGGACAGGGGGAACACCGGGGAGCTGTTTTTT. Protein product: CASSPRDRGNTGELFF.

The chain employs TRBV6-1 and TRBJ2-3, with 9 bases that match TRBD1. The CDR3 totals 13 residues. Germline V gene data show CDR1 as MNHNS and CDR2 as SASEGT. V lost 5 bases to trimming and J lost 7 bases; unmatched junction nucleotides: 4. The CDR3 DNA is TGTGCCAGCAGTACGGGACAGGGCTATACGCAGTATTTT. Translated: CASSTGQGYTQYF.

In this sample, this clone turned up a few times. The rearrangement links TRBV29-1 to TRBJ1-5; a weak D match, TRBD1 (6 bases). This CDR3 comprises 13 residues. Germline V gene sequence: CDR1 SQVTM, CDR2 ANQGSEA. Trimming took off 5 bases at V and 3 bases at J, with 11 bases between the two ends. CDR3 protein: CSVLTGLNQPQHF. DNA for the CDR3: TGCAGCGTTCTGACAGGACTCAATCAGCCCCAGCATTTT.

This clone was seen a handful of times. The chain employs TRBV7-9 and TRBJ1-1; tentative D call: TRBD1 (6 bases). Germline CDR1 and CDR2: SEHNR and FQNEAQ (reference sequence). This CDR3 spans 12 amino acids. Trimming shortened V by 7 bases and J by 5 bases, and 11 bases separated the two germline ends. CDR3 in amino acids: CASTSRGTEAFF. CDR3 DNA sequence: TGTGCCAGCACAAGTAGGGGGACTGAAGCTTTCTTT.